Listed below are T cell receptor beta chains from one sample, sequenced in a study of T-cell memory formation after mild COVID-19. TCRdb reprocessed the 5' RACE reads via MiXCR and lists one record per CDR3 protein. The sample has approximately 350,000 distinct CDR3 sequences; approximately 15% are singletons. The sample comprised PBMCs or a T cell subset sorted from them (not recorded which). The source is a man between 18 and 29 years old who had mild COVID-19 (a few samples of this study predate the infection). Cell type and time point are not known. Both conserved end residues are part of each CDR3. D genes are given only for firm matches. A clone size is listed for some rows: how often the clone was seen (once, few, many), or a class if it is expanded.

TRBV5-1	16	TRBJ1-1	NA	NA	TGCGCCAGCAGCTTGAACTACCGGGACCTAAACACTGAAGCTTTCTTT	CASSLNYRDLNTEAFF
TRBV20-1	13	TRBJ1-4	NA	NA	TGCAGTGCTAGAGACGAGGGGAATGAAAAACTGTTTTTT	CSARDEGNEKLFF
TRBV9	18	TRBJ2-3	few	TRBD2	TGTGCCAGCAGCGTAGCAGGTAGCGGGGGGTGGGGCACAGATACGCAGTATTTT	CASSVAGSGGWGTDTQYF
TRBV5-5	16	TRBJ2-2	NA	NA	TGTGCCAGCAGCTTGGGCCCATCGGCGAACACCGGGGAGCTGTTTTTT	CASSLGPSANTGELFF
TRBV29-1	11	TRBJ1-1	many	NA	TGCAGCGCCGGCTCGAACACTGAAGCTTTCTTT	CSAGSNTEAFF
TRBV5-1	14	TRBJ2-4	NA	NA	TGCGCCAGCAGCTTGGAGGTTGGGGGAAACATTCAGTACTTC	CASSLEVGGNIQYF
TRBV18	13	TRBJ2-1	NA	NA	TGTGCCAGCTCACCATTGCAGGACAATGAGCAGTTCTTC	CASSPLQDNEQFF
TRBV7-2	14	TRBJ2-3	few	NA	TGTGCCTCACTGTTTAGGGGGGGCACAGATACGCAGTATTTT	CASLFRGGTDTQYF
TRBV7-3	12	TRBJ2-3	many	NA	TGTGCCAGCAGCTTCGGTTCAGATACGCAGTATTTT	CASSFGSDTQYF
TRBV4-3	10	TRBJ2-7	NA	NA	TGCGCCAGCAGCCAAGACCAGCAGTACTTC	CASSQDQQYF
TRBV5-1	15	TRBJ1-2	NA	TRBD1	TGCGCCAGCAGCTTGGCCCTCGGACAGGACAATGGCTACACCTTC	CASSLALGQDNGYTF
TRBV5-1	13	TRBJ2-3	NA	NA	TGCGCCAGCAGCTTGGCCGGGATTGGGAAGGGGTATTTT	CASSLAGIGKGYF
TRBV6-6	14	TRBJ2-5	NA	NA	TGTGCCAGCAGTTCCCTCGGCGGTGAAGAGACCCAGTACTTC	CASSSLGGEETQYF
TRBV24-1	14	TRBJ1-5	many	TRBD1	TGTGCCACCAGTGAAGGGACAGGGGATCAGCCCCAGCATTTT	CATSEGTGDQPQHF
TRBV4-3	17	TRBJ2-3	NA	TRBD2	TGCGCCAGCAGCCAAGAGTTTCTAGCGGGGGGGACAGATACGCAGTATTTT	CASSQEFLAGGTDTQYF
TRBV7-2	13	TRBJ2-5	many	NA	TGTGCCAGCAGCTTAGGTTCCCAAGAGACCCAGTACTTC	CASSLGSQETQYF
TRBV2	13	TRBJ1-2	few	NA	TGTGCCAGCAGTGAGGGTAGCGACTATGGCTACACCTTC	CASSEGSDYGYTF
TRBV5-1	14	TRBJ2-5	many	NA	TGCGCCAGCAGCCAAATGGCTACACAAGAGACCCAGTACTTC	CASSQMATQETQYF
TRBV4-1	15	TRBJ2-2	NA	TRBD1	TGCGCCAGCAGCCACCATGGACAGGGCAACGGGGAGCTGTTTTTT	CASSHHGQGNGELFF
TRBV11-2	15	TRBJ1-1	NA	NA	TGTGCCAGCAGCTTATCCCCGCAAGCAAACACTGAAGCTTTCTTT	CASSLSPQANTEAFF
TRBV7-8	11	TRBJ2-1	many	NA	TGTGCCAGCAGCTTTCAGAATGAGCAGTTCTTC	CASSFQNEQFF
TRBV24-1	14	TRBJ2-5	NA	TRBD1	TGTGCCACCAGTGACACAGGGGGCGAAGAGACCCAGTACTTC	CATSDTGGEETQYF
TRBV7-2	15	TRBJ2-5	NA	NA	TGTGCCAGCAGCCGGGAGAAACCAGCGGGAGAGACCCAGTACTTC	CASSREKPAGETQYF
TRBV12-3/TRBV12-4	14	TRBJ2-3	few	NA	TGTGCCAGCAGTCCGCGACAGGGAGGAGATACGCAGTATTTT	CASSPRQGGDTQYF
TRBV7-2	15	TRBJ2-5	NA	NA	TGTGCCAGCAGCTTTCGCGGGGGCCACCAAGAGACCCAGTACTTC	CASSFRGGHQETQYF
TRBV5-1	16	TRBJ2-2	few	NA	TGCGCCAGCTTCACTGGCGGGGTGACGAGAACCGGGGAGCTGTTTTTT	CASFTGGVTRTGELFF
TRBV4-1	16	TRBJ2-1	many	NA	TGCGCCAGCAGCCAAGAACGACTACAGGGAAATAATGAGCAGTTCTTC	CASSQERLQGNNEQFF
TRBV20-1	18	TRBJ1-5	many	NA	TGCAGTGCCAGCATTGGACGGCGTCTCTTTTATAGCAATCAGCCCCAGCATTTT	CSASIGRRLFYSNQPQHF
TRBV6-5	13	TRBJ1-2	NA	TRBD1	TGTGCCAGCAGTAAGGAGACAGGGGGCGGCTACACCTTC	CASSKETGGGYTF
TRBV5-1	13	TRBJ1-1	NA	NA	TGCGCCAGCAGCCCTCAGGAAATCACTGAAGCTTTCTTT	CASSPQEITEAFF
TRBV2	12	TRBJ2-4	many	NA	TGTGCCATCGCTCTTACGGAGACAACTCAGTACTTC	CAIALTETTQYF
TRBV2	17	TRBJ2-1	few	NA	TGTGCCAGCAGCGAGGGGGGGCCCTATAGCTCCTACAATGAGCAGTTCTTC	CASSEGGPYSSYNEQFF
TRBV18	15	TRBJ2-3	few	NA	TGTGCCAGCTCACAAATGGACGGCAGCACAGATACGCAGTATTTT	CASSQMDGSTDTQYF
TRBV2	14	TRBJ2-7	few	NA	TGTGCCAGCAGTGATTCCGGGACCCTCTACGAGCAGTACTTC	CASSDSGTLYEQYF
TRBV5-1	19	TRBJ2-1	NA	TRBD2	TGCGCCAGCAGCTTCGGGGTCGGGACTAGCGGAACCCCCTACAATGAGCAGTTCTTC	CASSFGVGTSGTPYNEQFF
TRBV2	15	TRBJ2-2	few	NA	TGTGCCAGCAGTGAAAGACAGAGAAACACCGGGGAGCTGTTTTTT	CASSERQRNTGELFF
TRBV4-3	18	TRBJ2-2	NA	NA	TGCGCCAGCAGCCAGGAGATAGTGCGGGCCTTGAACACCGGGGAGCTGTTTTTT	CASSQEIVRALNTGELFF